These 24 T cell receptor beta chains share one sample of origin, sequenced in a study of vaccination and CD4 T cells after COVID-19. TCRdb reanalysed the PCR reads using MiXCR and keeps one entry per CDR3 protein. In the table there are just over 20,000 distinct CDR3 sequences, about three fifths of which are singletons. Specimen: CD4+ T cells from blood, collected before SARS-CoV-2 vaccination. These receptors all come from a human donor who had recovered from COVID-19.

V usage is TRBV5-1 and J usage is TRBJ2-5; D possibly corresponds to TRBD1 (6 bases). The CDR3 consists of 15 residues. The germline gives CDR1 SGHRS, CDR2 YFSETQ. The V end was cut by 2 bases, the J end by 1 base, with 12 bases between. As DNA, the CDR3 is TGCGCCAGCAGCTTAAAAGGACAGACCCAAGAGACCCAGTACTTC. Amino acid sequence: CASSLKGQTQETQYF.

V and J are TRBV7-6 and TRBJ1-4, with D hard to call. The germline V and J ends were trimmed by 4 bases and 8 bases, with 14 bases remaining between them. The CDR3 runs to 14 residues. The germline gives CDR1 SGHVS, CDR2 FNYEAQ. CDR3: CASSSAGWREKLFF. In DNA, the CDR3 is TGTGCCAGCAGCTCGGCCGGGTGGAGGGAAAAACTGTTTTTT.

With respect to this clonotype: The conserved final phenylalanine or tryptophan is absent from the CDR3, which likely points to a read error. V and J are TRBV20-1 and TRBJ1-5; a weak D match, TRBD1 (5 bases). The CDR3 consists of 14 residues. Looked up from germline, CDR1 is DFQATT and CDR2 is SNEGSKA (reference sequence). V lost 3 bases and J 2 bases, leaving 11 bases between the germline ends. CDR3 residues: CSASVWGGNQPQHL. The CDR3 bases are TGCAGTGCTAGTGTTTGGGGGGGCAATCAGCCCCAGCATCTT.

CDR3 residues: CAISTSGRGNEQYF. The DNA for the CDR3 is TGTGCCATCAGTACTAGCGGGAGGGGGAACGAGCAGTACTTC. The chain combines TRBV10-3 with TRBJ2-7, with 13 bases aligning to TRBD2. This CDR3 contains 14 residues. After removal of 5 bases from V and 5 bases from J, the junction contained 3 bases not matched to a gene. Per germline, CDR1 ENHRY and CDR2 SYGVKD.

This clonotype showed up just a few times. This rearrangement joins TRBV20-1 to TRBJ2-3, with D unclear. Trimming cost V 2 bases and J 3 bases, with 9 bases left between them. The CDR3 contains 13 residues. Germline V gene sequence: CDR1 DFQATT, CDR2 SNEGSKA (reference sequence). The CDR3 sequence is CSARSPRTDTQYF. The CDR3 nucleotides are TGCAGTGCTAGATCCCCCCGGACAGATACGCAGTATTTT.

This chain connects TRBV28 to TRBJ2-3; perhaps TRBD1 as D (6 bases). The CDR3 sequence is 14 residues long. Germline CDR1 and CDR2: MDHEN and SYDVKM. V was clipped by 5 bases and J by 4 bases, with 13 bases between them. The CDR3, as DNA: TGTGCCAGCAGTCTAGAGGGGGTGGCAGATACGCAGTATTTT. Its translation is CASSLEGVADTQYF.

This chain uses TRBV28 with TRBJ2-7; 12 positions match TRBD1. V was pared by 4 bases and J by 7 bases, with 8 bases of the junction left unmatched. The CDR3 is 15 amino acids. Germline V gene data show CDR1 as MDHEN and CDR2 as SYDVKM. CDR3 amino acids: CASSSPGQGAREQYF. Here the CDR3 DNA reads TGTGCCAGCAGTTCGCCGGGACAGGGGGCGAGGGAGCAGTACTTC.

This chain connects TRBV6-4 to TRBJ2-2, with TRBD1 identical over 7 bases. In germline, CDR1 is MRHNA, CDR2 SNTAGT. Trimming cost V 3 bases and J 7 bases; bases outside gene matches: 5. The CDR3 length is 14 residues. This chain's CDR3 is CASSDGTDSGELFF. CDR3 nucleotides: TGTGCCAGCAGTGATGGGACAGACAGCGGGGAGCTGTTTTTT.

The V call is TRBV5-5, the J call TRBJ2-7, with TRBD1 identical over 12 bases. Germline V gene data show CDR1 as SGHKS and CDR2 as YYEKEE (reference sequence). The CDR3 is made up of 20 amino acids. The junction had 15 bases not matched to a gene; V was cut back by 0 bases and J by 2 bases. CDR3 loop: CASSLGDRDRGLLETYEQYF. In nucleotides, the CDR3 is TGTGCCAGCAGCTTGGGGGACCGGGACAGGGGGCTACTAGAGACCTACGAGCAGTACTTC.

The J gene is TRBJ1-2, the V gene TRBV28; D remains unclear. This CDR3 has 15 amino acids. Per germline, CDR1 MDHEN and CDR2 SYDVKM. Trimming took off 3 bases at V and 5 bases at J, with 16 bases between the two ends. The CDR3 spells CASSFLSREYYGYTF. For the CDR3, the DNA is TGTGCCAGCAGTTTTCTAAGTAGGGAATATTATGGCTACACCTTC.

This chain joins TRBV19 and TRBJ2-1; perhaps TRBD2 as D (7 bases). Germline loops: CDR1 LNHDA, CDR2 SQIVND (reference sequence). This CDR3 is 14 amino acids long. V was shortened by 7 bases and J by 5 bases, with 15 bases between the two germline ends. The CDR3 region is CASKGRGGDNEQFF. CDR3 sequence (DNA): TGTGCCAGTAAGGGCAGGGGAGGGGACAATGAGCAGTTCTTC.

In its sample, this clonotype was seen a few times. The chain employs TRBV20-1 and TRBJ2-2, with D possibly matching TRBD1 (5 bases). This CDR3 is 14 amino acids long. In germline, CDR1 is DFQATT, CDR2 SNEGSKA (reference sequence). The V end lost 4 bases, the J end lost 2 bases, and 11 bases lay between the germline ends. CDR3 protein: CSAIRTHNTGELFF. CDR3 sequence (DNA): TGCAGTGCTATCCGGACACATAACACCGGGGAGCTGTTTTTT.

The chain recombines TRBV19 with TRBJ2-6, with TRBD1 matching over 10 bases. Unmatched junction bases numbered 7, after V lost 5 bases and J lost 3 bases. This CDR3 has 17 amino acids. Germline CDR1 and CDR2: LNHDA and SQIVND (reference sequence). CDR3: CASSFGTGAGGANVLTF. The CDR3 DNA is TGTGCCAGTAGTTTCGGGACAGGGGCGGGTGGGGCCAACGTCCTGACTTTC.

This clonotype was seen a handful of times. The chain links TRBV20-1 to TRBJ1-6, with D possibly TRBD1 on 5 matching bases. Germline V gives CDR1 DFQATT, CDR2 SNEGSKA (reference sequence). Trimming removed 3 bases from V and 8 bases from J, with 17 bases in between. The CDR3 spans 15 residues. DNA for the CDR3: TGCAGTGCTAGCCCCCCTGGGGGGATTGATTCACCCCTCCACTTT. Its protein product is CSASPPGGIDSPLHF.

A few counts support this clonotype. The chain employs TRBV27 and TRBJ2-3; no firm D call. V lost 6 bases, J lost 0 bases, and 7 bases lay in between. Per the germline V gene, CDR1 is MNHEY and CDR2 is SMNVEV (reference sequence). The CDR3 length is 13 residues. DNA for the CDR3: TGTGCCAGCAGGGTCCTAAGCACAGATACGCAGTATTTT. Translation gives CASRVLSTDTQYF.

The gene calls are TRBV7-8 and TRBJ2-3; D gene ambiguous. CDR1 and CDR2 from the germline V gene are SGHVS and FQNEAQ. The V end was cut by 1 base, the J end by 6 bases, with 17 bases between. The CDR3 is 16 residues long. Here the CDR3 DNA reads TGTGCCAGCAGCTTAGTCCGTCTCACCCAAGAGGATACGCAGTATTTT. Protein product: CASSLVRLTQEDTQYF.

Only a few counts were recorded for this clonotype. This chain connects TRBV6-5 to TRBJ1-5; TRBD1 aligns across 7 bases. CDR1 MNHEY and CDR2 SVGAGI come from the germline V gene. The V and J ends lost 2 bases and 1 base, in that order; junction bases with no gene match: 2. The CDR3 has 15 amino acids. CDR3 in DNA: TGTGCCAGCAGTTACGGACAGGCGAGCAATCAGCCCCAGCATTTT. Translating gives CASSYGQASNQPQHF.

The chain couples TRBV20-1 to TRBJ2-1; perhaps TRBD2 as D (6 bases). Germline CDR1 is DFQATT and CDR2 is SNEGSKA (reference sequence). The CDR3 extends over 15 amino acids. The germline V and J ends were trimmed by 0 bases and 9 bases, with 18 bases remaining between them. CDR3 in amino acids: CSARDAGLANSEQFF. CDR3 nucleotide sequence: TGCAGTGCTAGAGATGCTGGGCTAGCGAACAGTGAGCAGTTCTTC.

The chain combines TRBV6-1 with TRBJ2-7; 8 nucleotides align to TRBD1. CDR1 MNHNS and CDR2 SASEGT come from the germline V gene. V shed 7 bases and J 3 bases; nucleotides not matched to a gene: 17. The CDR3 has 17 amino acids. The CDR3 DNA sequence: TGTGCCAGCAACCAACCCTCATCGACAGGGGCCATCTACGAGCAGTACTTC. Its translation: CASNQPSSTGAIYEQYF.

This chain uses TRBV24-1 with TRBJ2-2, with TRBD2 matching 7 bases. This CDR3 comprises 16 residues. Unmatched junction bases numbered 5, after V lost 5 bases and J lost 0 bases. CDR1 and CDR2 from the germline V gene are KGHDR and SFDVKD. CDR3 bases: TGTGCCACCAGTGGGGGGGGAGGGTCGAACACCGGGGAGCTGTTTTTT. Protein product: CATSGGGGSNTGELFF.

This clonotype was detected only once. In nucleotides, the CDR3 is TGTGCCAGCAGACGGGCCCAGAACACTGAAGCTTTCTTT. Translation gives CASRRAQNTEAFF. The gene calls are TRBV2 and TRBJ1-1; D gene uncertain. V dropped 6 bases and J dropped 1 base, with 9 bases sitting between them. Germline-derived CDR1 and CDR2 are SNHLY and FYNNEI. This CDR3 spans 13 amino acids.

The CDR3 protein is CASSSKLAGGEQYF. CDR3 sequence (DNA): TGTGCCAGCAGCTCCAAGTTAGCGGGAGGGGAGCAGTACTTC. V and J are TRBV7-2 and TRBJ2-7; the match to TRBD2 covers 11 bases. The CDR3 contains 14 residues. The germline V gene encodes CDR1 SGHTA and CDR2 FQGNSA. Trimming removed 4 bases from V and 7 bases from J; junction bases left unmatched: 6. The variable domain in full, completed from reference TRBV7-2 and TRBJ2-7, reads GAGVSQSPSNKVTEKGKDVELRCDPISGHTALYWYRQSLGQGLEFLIYFQGNSAPDKSGLPSDRFSAERTGGSVSTLTIQRTQQEDSAVYLCASSSKLAGGEQYFGPGTRLTVT.

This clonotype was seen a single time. The CDR3 loop reads CASRKGTGELFF. As DNA, the CDR3 is TGTGCCAGCAGAAAGGGGACCGGGGAGCTGTTTTTT. The chain combines TRBV7-3 with TRBJ2-2; weak D call: TRBD1 (5 bases). This CDR3 spans 12 amino acids. The ends were cut back, 6 bases at V and 5 bases at J, with 7 bases in the middle. CDR1 and CDR2 from the germline V gene are SGHTA and FQGTGA.

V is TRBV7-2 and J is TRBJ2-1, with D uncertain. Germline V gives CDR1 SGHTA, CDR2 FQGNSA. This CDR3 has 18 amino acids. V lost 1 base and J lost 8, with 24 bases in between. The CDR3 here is CASSLGAQVAWVSYEQFF. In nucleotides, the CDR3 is TGTGCCAGCAGCTTAGGGGCCCAGGTAGCTTGGGTTTCTTATGAGCAGTTCTTC.